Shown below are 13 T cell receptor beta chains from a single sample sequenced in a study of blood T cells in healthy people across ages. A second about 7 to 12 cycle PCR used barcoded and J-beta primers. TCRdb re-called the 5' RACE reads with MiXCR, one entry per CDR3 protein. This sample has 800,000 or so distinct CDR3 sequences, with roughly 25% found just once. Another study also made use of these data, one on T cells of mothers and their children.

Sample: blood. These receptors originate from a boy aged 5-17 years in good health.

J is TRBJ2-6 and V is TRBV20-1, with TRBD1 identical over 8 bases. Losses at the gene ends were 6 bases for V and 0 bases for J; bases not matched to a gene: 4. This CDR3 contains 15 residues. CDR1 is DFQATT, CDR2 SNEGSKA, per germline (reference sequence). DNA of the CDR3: TGCAGTGCAAGGGACAGGTTCTCTGGGGCCAACGTCCTGACTTTC. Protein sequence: CSARDRFSGANVLTF.

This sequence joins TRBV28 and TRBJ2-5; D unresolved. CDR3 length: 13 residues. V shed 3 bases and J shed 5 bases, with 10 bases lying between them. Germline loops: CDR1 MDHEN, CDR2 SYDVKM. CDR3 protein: CASSFPGWETQYF. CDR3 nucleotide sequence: TGTGCCAGCAGTTTTCCGGGTTGGGAGACCCAGTACTTC.

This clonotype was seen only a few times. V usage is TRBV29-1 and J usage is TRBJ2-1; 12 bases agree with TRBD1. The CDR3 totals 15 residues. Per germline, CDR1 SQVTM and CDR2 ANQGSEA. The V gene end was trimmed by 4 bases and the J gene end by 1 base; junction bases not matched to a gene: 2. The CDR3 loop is CSVAGQGASYNEQFF. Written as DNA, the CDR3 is TGCAGCGTTGCGGGACAGGGGGCGTCCTACAATGAGCAGTTCTTC.

Written as DNA, the CDR3 is TGCAGCGCCAGAAGTGGGGACCTCAACTATGGCTACACCTTC. Protein sequence: CSARSGDLNYGYTF. The chain has TRBV29-1 and TRBJ1-2, with D perhaps TRBD1 (5 bases). Trimming shortened V by 7 bases and J by 2 bases, and 17 bases separated the two germline ends. This CDR3 spans 14 amino acids. Germline CDR1 reads SQVTM; CDR2 reads ANQGSEA.

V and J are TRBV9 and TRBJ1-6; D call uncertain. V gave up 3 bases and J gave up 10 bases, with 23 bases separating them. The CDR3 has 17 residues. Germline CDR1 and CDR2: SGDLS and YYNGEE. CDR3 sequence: CASSAEPGTSVNSPLHF. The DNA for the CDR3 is TGTGCCAGCAGCGCCGAACCTGGAACCTCGGTCAACTCACCCCTCCACTTT. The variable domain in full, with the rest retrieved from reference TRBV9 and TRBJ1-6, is DSGVTQTPKHLITATGQRVTLRCSPRSGDLSVYWYQQSLDQGLQFLIQYYNGEERAKGNILERFSAQQFPDLHSELNLSSLELGDSALYFCASSAEPGTSVNSPLHFGNGTRLTVT.

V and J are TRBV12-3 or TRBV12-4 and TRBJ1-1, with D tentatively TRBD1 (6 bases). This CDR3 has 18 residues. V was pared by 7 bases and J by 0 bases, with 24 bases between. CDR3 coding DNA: TGTGCCAGCACCAATAACGGCCCGGGGACACCGATGAACACTGAAGCTTTCTTT. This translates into CASTNNGPGTPMNTEAFF.

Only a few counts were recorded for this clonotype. The CDR3 region has the DNA TGTGCCAGCAGTTCGTTAAGTAGCTCCTACGAGCAGTACTTC. Protein: CASSSLSSSYEQYF. This chain joins TRBV27 and TRBJ2-7; D remains ambiguous. The CDR3 loop spans 14 amino acids. Germline CDR1 and CDR2: MNHEY and SMNVEV (reference sequence). Trimming took 4 bases from V and 0 from J, leaving 10 bases between them.

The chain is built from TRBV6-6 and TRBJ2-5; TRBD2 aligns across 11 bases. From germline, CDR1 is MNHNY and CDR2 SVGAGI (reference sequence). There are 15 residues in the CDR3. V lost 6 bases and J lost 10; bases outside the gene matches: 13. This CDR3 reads CASRPWNGSGRVQYF. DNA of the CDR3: TGTGCCAGCAGACCCTGGAACGGTAGCGGGAGGGTCCAGTACTTC.

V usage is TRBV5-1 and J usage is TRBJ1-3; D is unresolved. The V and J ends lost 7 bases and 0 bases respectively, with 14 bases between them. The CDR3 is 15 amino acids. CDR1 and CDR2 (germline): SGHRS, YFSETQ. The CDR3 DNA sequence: TGCGCCAGCGGAGAAGGACTCTACTCTGGAAACACCATATATTTT. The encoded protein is CASGEGLYSGNTIYF.

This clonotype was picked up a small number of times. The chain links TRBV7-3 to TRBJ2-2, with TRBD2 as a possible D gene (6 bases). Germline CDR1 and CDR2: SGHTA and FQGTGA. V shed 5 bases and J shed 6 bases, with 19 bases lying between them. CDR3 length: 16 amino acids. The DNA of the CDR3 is TGTGCCAGCAGCCCGCAACCCCTACTAGCCGCCGGGGAGCTGTTTTTT. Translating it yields CASSPQPLLAAGELFF. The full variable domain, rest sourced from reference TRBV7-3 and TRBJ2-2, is GAGVSQTPSNKVTEKGKYVELRCDPISGHTALYWYRQSLGQGPEFLIYFQGTGAADDSGLPNDRFFAVRPEGSVSTLKIQRTERGDSAVYLCASSPQPLLAAGELFFGEGSRLTVL.

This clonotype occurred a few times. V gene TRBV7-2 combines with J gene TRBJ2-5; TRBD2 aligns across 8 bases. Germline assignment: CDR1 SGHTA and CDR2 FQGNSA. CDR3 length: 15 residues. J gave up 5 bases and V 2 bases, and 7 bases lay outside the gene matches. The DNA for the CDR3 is TGTGCCAGCAGCTTAAGGGTAGCGGGAAGGGAGACCCAGTACTTC. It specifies CASSLRVAGRETQYF.

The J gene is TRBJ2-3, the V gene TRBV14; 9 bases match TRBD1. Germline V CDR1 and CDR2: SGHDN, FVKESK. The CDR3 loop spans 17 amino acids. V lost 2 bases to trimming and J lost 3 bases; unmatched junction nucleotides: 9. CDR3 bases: TGTGCCAGCAGCCAAAATTTCGGGACAGGGAGGACAGATACGCAGTATTTT. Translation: CASSQNFGTGRTDTQYF.

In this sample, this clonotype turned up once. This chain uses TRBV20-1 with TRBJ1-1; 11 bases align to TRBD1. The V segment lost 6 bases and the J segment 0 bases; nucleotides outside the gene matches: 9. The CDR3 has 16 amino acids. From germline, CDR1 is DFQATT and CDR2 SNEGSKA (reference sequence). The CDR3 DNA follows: TGCAGTGCAGAGGACAGGGGGCTACCCATGAACACTGAAGCTTTCTTT. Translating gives CSAEDRGLPMNTEAFF.